This TCR beta chain was recovered during a study of T cell changes during pregnancy in multiple sclerosis. Sequencing was performed with immunoSEQ multiplex PCR; in TCRdb, only in-frame clones are kept and a portion is missing. Of about 44,000 clones in the sample, about 95% were seen once. This TCR came from a female donor with multiple sclerosis, enrolled in a pregnancy study. The specimen was peripheral blood, collected in the second trimester of pregnancy.

The CDR3 sequence is CASSLWAQGEYEQYF. The CDR3 DNA reads as TGTGCCAGCAGCTTATGGGCCCAGGGGGAATACGAGCAGTACTTC. This chain links TRBV7-9 with TRBJ2-7, with TRBD1 matching 7 bases. This CDR3 is 15 amino acids long. From germline, CDR1 is SEHNR and CDR2 FQNEAQ (reference sequence). V shed 2 bases, J shed 4 bases, and the junction held 8 bases outside the gene matches.